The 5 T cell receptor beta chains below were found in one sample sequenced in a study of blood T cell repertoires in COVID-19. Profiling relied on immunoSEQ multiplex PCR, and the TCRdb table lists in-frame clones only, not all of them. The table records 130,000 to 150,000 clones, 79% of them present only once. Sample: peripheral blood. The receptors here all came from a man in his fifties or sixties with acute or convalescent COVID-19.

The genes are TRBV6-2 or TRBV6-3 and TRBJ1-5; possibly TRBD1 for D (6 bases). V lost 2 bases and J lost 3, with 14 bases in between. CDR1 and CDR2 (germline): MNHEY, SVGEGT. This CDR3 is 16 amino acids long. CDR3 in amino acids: CASSYRPGEYNQPQHF. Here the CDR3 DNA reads TGTGCCAGCAGTTACAGGCCAGGGGAGTACAATCAGCCCCAGCATTTT.

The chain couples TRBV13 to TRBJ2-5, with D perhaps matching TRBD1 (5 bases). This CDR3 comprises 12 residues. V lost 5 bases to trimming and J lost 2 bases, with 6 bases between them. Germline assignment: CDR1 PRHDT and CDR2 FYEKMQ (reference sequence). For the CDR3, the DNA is TGTGCCAGCAGCAGACAGCAAGAGACCCAGTACTTC. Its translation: CASSRQQETQYF.

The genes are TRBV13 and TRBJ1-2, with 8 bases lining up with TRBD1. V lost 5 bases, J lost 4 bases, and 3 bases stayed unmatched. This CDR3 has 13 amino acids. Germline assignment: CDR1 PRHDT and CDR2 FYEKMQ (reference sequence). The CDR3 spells CASSRQGLYGYTF. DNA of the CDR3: TGTGCCAGCAGCAGACAGGGGCTCTATGGCTACACCTTC.

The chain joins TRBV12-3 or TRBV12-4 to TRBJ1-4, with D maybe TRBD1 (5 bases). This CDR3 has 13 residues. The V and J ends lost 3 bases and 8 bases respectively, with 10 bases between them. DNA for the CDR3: TGTGCCAGCAGTTTTGGGGGAGGGGAAAAACTGTTTTTT. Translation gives CASSFGGGEKLFF.

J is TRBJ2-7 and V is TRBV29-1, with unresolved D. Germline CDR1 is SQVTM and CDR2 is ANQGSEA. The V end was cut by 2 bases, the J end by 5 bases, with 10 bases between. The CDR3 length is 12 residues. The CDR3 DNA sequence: TGCAGCGTTGAAACCCGAGGCGACGAGCAGTACTTC. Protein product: CSVETRGDEQYF.